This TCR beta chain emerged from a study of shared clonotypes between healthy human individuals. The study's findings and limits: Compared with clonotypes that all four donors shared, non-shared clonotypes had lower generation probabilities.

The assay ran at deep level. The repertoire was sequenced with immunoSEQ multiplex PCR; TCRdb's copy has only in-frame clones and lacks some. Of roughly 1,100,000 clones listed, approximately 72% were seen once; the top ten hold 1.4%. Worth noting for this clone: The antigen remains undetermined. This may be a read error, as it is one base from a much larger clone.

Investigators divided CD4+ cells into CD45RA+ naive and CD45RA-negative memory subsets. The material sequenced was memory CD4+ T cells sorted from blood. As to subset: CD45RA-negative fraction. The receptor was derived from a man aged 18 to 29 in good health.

The CDR3 reads CASSVRPDYGYTF. The DNA for the CDR3 is TGTGCCAGCAGTGTTAGGCCTGACTATGGCTACACCTTC. This chain uses TRBV2 with TRBJ1-2; D is unclear. Trimming took off 4 bases at V and 3 bases at J, with 9 bases between the two ends. CDR3 length: 13 residues. Germline loops: CDR1 SNHLY, CDR2 FYNNEI.